This record looks at one T cell receptor (beta chain) sequence and its context. No antigen is known for it. Nothing much larger sits one base from this clone, and base qualities are not available. These data belong to a study of blood T cell repertoires in COVID-19 (dated by TCRdb to about 2020). With regard to the full study: The collaborator samples originated in the United States, Italy and Spain and spanned the acute and convalescent phases of COVID-19. A freely available public database, intended as a resource for researchers studying the immune response to SARS-CoV-2, is where the repertoires were released. Where HLA class I and class II types were available, the types were taken from metadata supplied by the sample provider, not from assay-based typing. The prospective study material was composed of cDNA or gDNA derived from T cells, B-cell-depleted T cells, or PBMCs. Nearly every sample came with metadata listing a de-identified subject ID, COVID-19 status, age in years and sex. The samples were drawn from two sources: the first 160 participants of the ongoing ImmuneRACE study, and about 1,300 subjects contributed by 6 global collaborators. The dataset comprised deeply sampled blood TCRbeta repertoires from subjects exposed to, actively infected with, or recovered from COVID-19.

The immunoSEQ Assay, a bias-controlled multiplex PCR, was used to amplify TCRbeta CDR3 regions from genomic DNA. For the original study's pipeline: The number of nucleated cells in each sample was estimated from the amplification of reference gene primers within the assay. To quantify the absolute abundance of each unique TCRbeta CDR3 rearrangement, sequence reads were collapsed and filtered. For each sample, productive Simpson clonality was calculated as the square root of Simpson's diversity index across productive rearrangements. The immuneACCESS repertoire file appears here via TCRdb, limited to in-frame rearrangements. These files lack a portion of the clones; in checked studies, under half of the deficit traces to unresolved V genes, and the cause of the others is not known. D and trimming come from the DNA, and the V and J calls and clone size come from that table. The sample profile shows about 100,000 clones; about 80% of them were found once. The leading ten clones occupy approximately 29% of the sample.

V was cut back by 0 bases and J by 9 bases, leaving a gap of 12 bases between them. From cysteine to phenylalanine, the CDR3 is 14 amino acids long. CDR3 DNA is the only sequence kept; it has 42 bases, read in frame from the first base. CDR1 LGHNA and CDR2 YNFKEQ were looked up in the germline V gene. Collaborating institutions collected whole blood in K2EDTA tubes following their own protocols. For TCRbeta analysis, collaborator samples were shipped as frozen whole blood, as isolated PBMCs, or as DNA extracted from either sample type. The research as a whole found: Clinical and demographic metadata were provided uncurated, with the amount varying by source and participant.

The receptor comes from a man between 65 and 79 years old with active or convalescent COVID-19. Material for sequencing was peripheral blood. In this chain, TRBV4-2 is recombined with TRBJ1-5, with TRBD1 as a weak D call on 5 bases. The CDR3 loop reads CASSQDIGGRPQHF. The nucleotide sequence reads TGTGCCAGCAGCCAAGATATCGGGGGTAGGCCCCAGCATTTT.